Below, 5 T cell receptor beta chains from the same sample are listed, as sequenced in a study of shared clonotypes between healthy human individuals. Sequencing was performed with immunoSEQ multiplex PCR; in TCRdb, only in-frame clones are kept and a portion is missing. The data hold 650,000 to 800,000 clones, with approximately 90% observed a single time. CD45RO-negative cells were positively selected for CCR7, leaving out terminally differentiated effector memory CD45RA+ cells. The sequenced sample consisted of naive CD8+ T cells sorted from blood. The receptors stem from a man aged 30-40 years in good health.

The chain has TRBV21-1 and TRBJ2-5. TRBV21-1 is noted as a pseudogene. The CDR3 extends over 15 amino acids. The CDR3 is CASTPFRDVQETQYF. The DNA of the CDR3 is TGTGCCAGCACCCCATTCCGGGACGTCCAAGAGACCCAGTACTTC.

The chain carries TRBV30 and TRBJ2-5; the match to TRBD1 covers 8 bases. V shed 4 bases, J shed 4 bases, and the junction held 8 bases outside the gene matches. In germline, CDR1 is GTSNPN, CDR2 SVGIG (reference sequence). CDR3 length: 14 amino acids. The CDR3 region is CAWISAGGTETQYF. DNA of the CDR3: TGTGCCTGGATTTCGGCAGGGGGCACAGAGACCCAGTACTTC.

The rearrangement joins TRBV5-5 to TRBJ2-1; 11 nucleotides agree with TRBD2. Trimming at V came to 7 bases and at J to 8 bases, leaving 14 bases not matched to a gene. The CDR3 has 16 residues. The germline CDR1 and CDR2 sequences are SGHKS and YYEKEE (reference sequence). CDR3 sequence (DNA): TGTGCCAGCGGCAACAGGACTAGCGGGTCGCACCATGAGCAGTTCTTC. It is translated as CASGNRTSGSHHEQFF.

With respect to this clone: Other DNA sequences in the sample encode the same CDR3. The chain joins TRBV27 to TRBJ2-7; TRBD1 might be the D (5 bases). The CDR3 covers 13 residues. Germline V gene lookup returns CDR1 MNHEY and CDR2 SMNVEV (reference sequence). The ends were cut back, 2 bases at V and 4 bases at J, with 9 bases in the middle. The CDR3 sequence: CASSLRQGYEQYF. The DNA for the CDR3 is TGTGCCAGCAGTTTAAGGCAGGGTTACGAGCAGTACTTC.

This chain links TRBV9 with TRBJ2-2; 9 bases align to TRBD2. J was trimmed by 4 bases and V by 0 bases; bases with no gene match: 4. From germline, CDR1 is SGDLS and CDR2 YYNGEE. This CDR3 comprises 16 residues. In DNA form, the CDR3 reads TGTGCCAGCAGCGTAGCGCGGGAGGGCCCCACCGGGGAGCTGTTTTTT. Protein sequence: CASSVAREGPTGELFF.